This entry describes one T cell receptor (beta chain). Measured with immunoSEQ multiplex PCR; TCRdb has only the in-frame clones, and not every one. This sample has some 720,000 clones, with approximately 90% found just once. This CDR3 comprises 15 residues. The germline gives CDR1 LNHDA, CDR2 SQIVND (reference sequence). Trimming took 3 bases from V and 7 from J; bases not matched to a gene: 12. This record belongs to a study of shared T cell receptors in the human thymus. The same data also contributed to another study, on human thymus T cells.

The chain couples TRBV19 to TRBJ2-7, with 7 bases lining up with TRBD1. The receptor's source is a boy under two years old with a congenital heart defect. Material: thymocytes. CDR3 loop: CASSIGVGGGWEQYF. CDR3 bases: TGTGCCAGTAGTATCGGGGTAGGGGGCGGTTGGGAGCAGTACTTC.